The text below deals with one TCR beta chain. The data are from a study of blood T cell repertoires in COVID-19. The repertoire was sequenced with immunoSEQ multiplex PCR; TCRdb's copy has only in-frame clones and lacks some. The table shows about 160,000 clones, with 81% occurring only once. This CDR3 contains 15 residues. Germline values: CDR1 SNHLY, CDR2 FYNNEI. Trimming at V came to 6 bases and at J to 4 bases, leaving 7 bases not matched to a gene. Those enrolled, adults aged about 18 to 89 years, came from around 24 US areas. The chain recombines TRBV2 with TRBJ2-7; 12 nucleotides align to TRBD2. Input material: PBMCs or T cells enriched from blood (not recorded which). This sequence was found in a woman aged 40 to 50 with acute COVID-19. The CDR3 DNA sequence: TGTGCCAGCAGGCGGACTAGCGGGATCTCGTACGAGCAGTACTTC. It specifies CASRRTSGISYEQYF. Full variable domain (missing parts from reference TRBV2 and TRBJ2-7): EPEVTQTPSHQVTQMGQEVILRCVPISNHLYFYWYRQILGQKVEFLVSFYNNEISEKSEIFDDQFSVERPDGSNFTLKIRSTKLEDSAMYFCASRRTSGISYEQYFGPGTRLTVT.